The T cell receptor beta chain under discussion was sequenced for a study of post-analysis software for immune sequencing data. About the study: Relapsing-remitting, secondary progressive and progressive-relapsing forms of multiple sclerosis all featured among disease courses. Study-wide findings and caveats: In patients, TRBV5-6, TRBV5-1 and TRBV20-1 belonged to roughly five TRBV segments found more frequently than in controls.

As regards this clonotype: Its antigen is as yet unknown.

This CDR3 has 15 amino acids. Germline assignment: CDR1 KGHSH and CDR2 LQKENI. Trimming removed 2 bases from V and 0 bases from J, with 5 bases in between. The authors incorporated unique molecular identifiers into the TCR beta cDNA libraries. The authors obtained 500,000 or so cDNA molecules from approximately 1 to 10 million T cells. Using its own MiXCR run on the PCR reads, TCRdb lists one record per CDR3 protein. The sample yields 350,000 to 450,000 distinct CDR3 sequences, about 40% seen once. The gene calls are TRBV18 and TRBJ2-6; no firm D call. The sequence was obtained from a girl aged 2 to 9 with multiple sclerosis. Sample: blood. The CDR3 spells CASSPERSGANVLTF. The CDR3 nucleotides read TGTGCCAGCTCACCAGAGCGCTCTGGGGCCAACGTCCTGACTTTC.